This T cell receptor beta chain is drawn from a study of shared clonotypes between healthy human individuals. The study's findings and limits: A generally larger estimated richness was seen in naive subsets than in memory subsets. Compared with clonotypes that all four donors shared, non-shared clonotypes had lower generation probabilities. Among donors, sharing of clonotypes was expected to be affected by sequencing depth.

Deep was the level used in running the assay. Only in-frame clones appear in the TCRdb table, and some are missing; sequencing was by immunoSEQ multiplex PCR. Of roughly 1,600,000 clones in the sample, 97% to 99% are singletons; the top ten hold approximately 0.4%. The germline CDR1 and CDR2 sequences are SSHAT and FNYEAQ (reference sequence). The CDR3 contains 15 residues. A word on this clone: The antigen is not known. A read error may account for a junction end that differs from germline.

The chain couples TRBV7-7 to TRBJ2-1; 7 nucleotides match TRBD2. The TCR comes from a man aged 30-40 years in good health. What was sequenced was naive CD4+ T cells sorted from blood. Subset noted: CD45RA+ positively selected. CDR3 DNA sequence: TGTGCTAGCAGCTCACGGGAGGTTAGCTACAATGAGCAGTTCTTC. It yields the protein CASSSREVSYNEQFF. The entire variable domain, with the rest obtained from reference TRBV7-7 and TRBJ2-1, is as follows: GAGVSQSPRYKVTKRGQDVTLRCDPISSHATLYWYQQALGQGPEFLTYFNYEAQPDKSGLPSDRFSAERPEGSISTLTIQRTEQRDSAMYRCASSSREVSYNEQFFGPGTRLTVL.